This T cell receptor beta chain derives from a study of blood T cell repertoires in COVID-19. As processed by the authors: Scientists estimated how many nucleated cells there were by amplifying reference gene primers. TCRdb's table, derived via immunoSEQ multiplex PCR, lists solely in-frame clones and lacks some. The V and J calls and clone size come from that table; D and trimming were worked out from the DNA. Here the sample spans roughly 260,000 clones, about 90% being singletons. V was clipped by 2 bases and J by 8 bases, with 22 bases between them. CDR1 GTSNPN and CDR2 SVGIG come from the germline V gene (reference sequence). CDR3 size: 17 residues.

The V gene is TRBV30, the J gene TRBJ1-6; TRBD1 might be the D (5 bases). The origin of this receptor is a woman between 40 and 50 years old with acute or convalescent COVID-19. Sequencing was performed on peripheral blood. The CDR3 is CAWSRLTGHRFDSPLHF. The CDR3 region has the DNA TGTGCCTGGAGTCGTCTCACAGGTCACAGGTTTGATTCACCCCTCCACTTT.